This T cell receptor beta chain was sequenced for a study of T cell changes during pregnancy in multiple sclerosis. The CDR3 spans 13 residues. CDR1 and CDR2 (germline): SQVTM, ANQGSEA. V dropped 7 bases and J dropped 0 bases, with 12 bases sitting between them. TCRdb's table, derived via immunoSEQ multiplex PCR, lists solely in-frame clones and lacks some. The sample includes about 71,000 clones, around 90% of them seen just once. With respect to this clone: Other nucleotide sequences in the sample specify the same CDR3.

The source is a female donor with multiple sclerosis, enrolled in a pregnancy study. The sample in question was peripheral blood, obtained in the third trimester of pregnancy. The chain uses TRBV29-1 and TRBJ1-2; tentative D call: TRBD1 (6 bases). The CDR3 DNA reads as TGCAGCGGGTGGACAGCACCTAACTATGGCTACACCTTC. Translating it yields CSGWTAPNYGYTF.